The 30 T cell receptor beta chains below were found in one sample sequenced in a study of cytomegalovirus exposure and HLA in healthy donors. It was with 60 Vbeta and 13 Jbeta primers that the PCR ran. The method was immunoSEQ multiplex PCR; TCRdb's version includes in-frame clones alone and lacks a portion of them. The sample shows about 69,000 clones, approximately 80% of them seen only once. Sequencing was done on a sample of PBMCs. The receptors derive from a man aged 18 to 29 in good health and CMV-seronegative.

The chain uses TRBV9 and TRBJ2-2; D perhaps matches TRBD2 (6 bases). The CDR3 loop spans 15 amino acids. Trimming shortened V by 4 bases and J by 3 bases, and 13 bases separated the two germline ends. The V gene's germline CDR1 is SGDLS and CDR2 YYNGEE. The CDR3 DNA reads TGTGCCAGCAGCCCCGTGGAGGGATACACCGGGGAGCTGTTTTTT. Protein product: CASSPVEGYTGELFF.

V and J are TRBV19 and TRBJ2-7; 9 positions match TRBD2. V lost 7 bases and J lost 2; bases outside the gene matches: 6. The CDR3 has 14 residues. Germline V gene data show CDR1 as LNHDA and CDR2 as SQIVND (reference sequence). CDR3 sequence: CASTSSGVPYEQYF. The CDR3 bases are TGTGCCAGTACCTCTAGCGGGGTGCCCTACGAGCAGTACTTC.

The rearrangement uses TRBV25-1 and TRBJ1-3, with 7 bases that match TRBD1. From germline, CDR1 is MGHDK and CDR2 SYGVNS. The CDR3 is made up of 16 amino acids. Trimming took 4 bases from V and 8 from J; bases not matched to a gene: 14. CDR3 region: CASSASFLPGGYTIYF. DNA of the CDR3: TGTGCCAGCAGTGCTAGTTTTTTGCCAGGGGGTTACACCATATATTTT.

This chain's CDR3 is CASTLGLAGIDTQYF. CDR3 DNA sequence: TGTGCCAGCACCCTAGGACTAGCTGGGATAGATACGCAGTATTTT. The rearrangement uses TRBV2 and TRBJ2-3; TRBD2 aligns across 8 bases. The length of the CDR3 is 15 residues. The junction had 11 bases not matched to a gene; V was cut back by 7 bases and J by 5 bases. Germline CDR1 is SNHLY and CDR2 is FYNNEI.

The chain combines TRBV19 with TRBJ1-6, with D uncertain. The CDR3 is 13 amino acids. V lost 0 bases and J lost 8, with 5 bases in between. The germline gives CDR1 LNHDA, CDR2 SQIVND (reference sequence). The CDR3 DNA follows: TGTGCCAGTAGTATAGATAGATATTCACCCCTCCACTTT. It encodes CASSIDRYSPLHF. The full variable domain, its missing parts supplied by reference TRBV19 and TRBJ1-6, is DGGITQSPKYLFRKEGQNVTLSCEQNLNHDAMYWYRQDPGQGLRLIYYSQIVNDFQKGDIAEGYSVSREKKESFPLTVTSAQKNPTAFYLCASSIDRYSPLHFGNGTRLTVT.

The chain is built from TRBV18 and TRBJ1-6; D gene uncertain. This CDR3 is 16 amino acids long. Trimming took off 0 bases at V and 9 bases at J, with 15 bases between the two ends. CDR1 is KGHSH and CDR2 is LQKENI in the germline V gene. The CDR3 DNA reads TGTGCCAGCTCACCACCGAAAGTCACGGGGATTTCACCCCTCCACTTT. Translation gives CASSPPKVTGISPLHF.

The chain joins TRBV28 to TRBJ2-1, with 8 bases matching TRBD2. The germline V gene encodes CDR1 MDHEN and CDR2 SYDVKM. The CDR3 sequence is 16 residues long. Losses at the gene ends were 0 bases for V and 3 bases for J; bases not matched to a gene: 4. The CDR3 DNA follows: TGTGCCAGCAGTTTATGGGCGGGACTAGTCTACAATGAGCAGTTCTTC. Its translation is CASSLWAGLVYNEQFF.

The chain recombines TRBV5-1 with TRBJ2-7, with no clear D. The CDR3 runs 12 residues. Germline CDR1 and CDR2: SGHRS and YFSETQ. V was trimmed by 0 bases and J by 7 bases, leaving 8 bases between them. The CDR3 is CASSLAFREQYF. CDR3 bases: TGCGCCAGCAGCTTGGCCTTTCGGGAGCAGTACTTC.

The chain recombines TRBV7-9 with TRBJ1-6; the match to TRBD1 covers 8 bases. V trimming: 3 bases; J trimming: 9 bases; junction bases outside the gene matches: 4. The CDR3 extends over 14 amino acids. Germline CDR1 and CDR2: SEHNR and FQNEAQ (reference sequence). The CDR3 DNA is TGTGCCAGCAGCTTGACAGGGGAAAGTTCACCCCTCCACTTT. It yields the protein CASSLTGESSPLHF.

The chain links TRBV6-5 to TRBJ2-5; no clear D gene. The CDR3 consists of 11 residues. The V gene lost 5 bases and the J gene lost 4 bases, with 5 bases spanning the gap. The germline CDR1 and CDR2 sequences are MNHEY and SVGAGI. The CDR3 region has the DNA TGTGCCAGCAGTCTCGGAGAGACCCAGTACTTC. This gives the protein CASSLGETQYF.

The chain joins TRBV6-5 to TRBJ2-2, with 7 bases aligning to TRBD1. The J segment lost 4 bases and the V segment lost 2 bases, leaving 4 bases of the junction unmatched. This CDR3 contains 15 residues. Germline loops: CDR1 MNHEY, CDR2 SVGAGI. In nucleotides, the CDR3 is TGTGCCAGCAGTTACCTTCCAGGGGGCACCGGGGAGCTGTTTTTT. Protein: CASSYLPGGTGELFF.

This clone was detected only once. CDR3 nucleotide sequence: TGTGCCAGCAGCTTAATGGGGGGGCCGGAGCAGTTCTTC. This encodes CASSLMGGPEQFF. The chain has TRBV7-3 and TRBJ2-1, with D perhaps TRBD2 (7 bases). The CDR3 spans 13 residues. V was shortened by 1 base and J by 10 bases, with 11 bases between the two germline ends. Germline V gene lookup returns CDR1 SGHTA and CDR2 FQGTGA.

The chain uses TRBV10-3 and TRBJ2-3; 15 bases map to TRBD2. Germline assignment: CDR1 ENHRY and CDR2 SYGVKD. Trimming at V came to 6 bases and at J to 3 bases, leaving 7 bases not matched to a gene. This CDR3 comprises 17 residues. The CDR3 DNA reads TGTGCCATCAGCCGGACTAGCGGGGGGGCAGGGACAGATACGCAGTATTTT. Protein: CAISRTSGGAGTDTQYF.

This chain connects TRBV9 to TRBJ2-2; TRBD2 is a possible D gene (6 bases). V lost 0 bases, J lost 7 bases, and 22 bases lay in between. The CDR3 contains 18 residues. Germline V CDR1 and CDR2: SGDLS, YYNGEE. Here the CDR3 DNA reads TGTGCCAGCAGCGTAGGTATCTCCGGGGGACGAGGTGTCGGGGAGCTGTTTTTT. This encodes CASSVGISGGRGVGELFF.

The rearrangement uses TRBV7-9 and TRBJ1-1; D unresolved. The V end lost 5 bases, the J end lost 1 base, and 11 bases lay between the germline ends. The CDR3 covers 14 residues. From germline, CDR1 is SEHNR and CDR2 FQNEAQ (reference sequence). The CDR3 DNA reads as TGTGCCAGCAGCCCAGACAACCAGAACACTGAAGCTTTCTTT. Protein sequence: CASSPDNQNTEAFF.

This clone was counted between two and nine times. V and J are TRBV18 and TRBJ1-3; D is undetermined. The CDR3 has 15 amino acids. The germline V gene has CDR1 KGHSH and CDR2 LQKENI. Trimming removed 3 bases at V and 1 base at J, with 10 bases between. CDR3 DNA: TGTGCCAGCTCACCGGTGGCAATTTCTGGAAACACCATATATTTT. This codes for CASSPVAISGNTIYF.

The chain has TRBV5-1 and TRBJ1-1; TRBD1 matches 9 bases. The V gene end was trimmed by 2 bases and the J gene end by 0 bases; junction bases not matched to a gene: 11. Germline V gives CDR1 SGHRS, CDR2 YFSETQ. The CDR3 contains 18 residues. For the CDR3, the DNA is TGCGCCAGCAGCTTTAAACTAACAGGGGGCCGCTTGAACACTGAAGCTTTCTTT. It translates to CASSFKLTGGRLNTEAFF.

The V gene is TRBV25-1, the J gene TRBJ1-2, with D possibly TRBD1 on 6 matching bases. The germline CDR1 and CDR2 sequences are MGHDK and SYGVNS. The CDR3 length is 16 residues. Between the trimmed V and J ends, which lost 3 bases and 0 bases, there was a span of 14 bases. This chain's CDR3 is CASSDPTRGANYGYTF. DNA of the CDR3: TGTGCCAGCAGTGACCCTACCAGGGGAGCTAACTATGGCTACACCTTC.

The J gene is TRBJ2-3, the V gene TRBV2; 11 positions agree with TRBD2. Trimming cost V 8 bases and J 3 bases; bases outside gene matches: 7. This CDR3 contains 15 residues. Germline V CDR1 and CDR2: SNHLY, FYNNEI. CDR3 sequence reads: CASGRSGGATDTQYF. In nucleotides, the CDR3 is TGTGCCAGCGGACGTAGCGGGGGGGCGACAGATACGCAGTATTTT.

V is TRBV7-3 and J is TRBJ2-7; tentative D call: TRBD1 (5 bases). CDR1 is SGHTA and CDR2 is FQGTGA in the germline V gene. Trimming cost V 5 bases and J 7 bases, with 15 bases left between them. The CDR3 runs 13 residues. CDR3 amino acids: CASSQDPGFEQYF. The CDR3 DNA reads as TGTGCCAGCAGCCAAGATCCAGGGTTTGAGCAGTACTTC. Using reference TRBV7-3 and TRBJ2-7 for the parts outside the CDR3, the full variable domain is GAGVSQTPSNKVTEKGKYVELRCDPISGHTALYWYRQSLGQGPEFLIYFQGTGAADDSGLPNDRFFAVRPEGSVSTLKIQRTERGDSAVYLCASSQDPGFEQYFGPGTRLTVT.

V gene TRBV4-2 combines with J gene TRBJ1-4; D uncertain. The CDR3 has 16 residues. Between the trimmed V and J ends, which lost 1 base and 7 bases, there was a span of 16 bases. From germline, CDR1 is LGHNA and CDR2 YNFKEQ. CDR3 sequence (DNA): TGTGCCAGCAGCCAAGGATCGTCCGGGAAAGGTGAAAAACTGTTTTTT. This gives the protein CASSQGSSGKGEKLFF.

This chain uses TRBV30 with TRBJ1-4, with TRBD1 identical over 7 bases. CDR1 is GTSNPN, CDR2 SVGIG, per germline (reference sequence). Trimming took 5 bases from V and 6 from J; bases not matched to a gene: 6. CDR3 length: 13 amino acids. DNA for the CDR3: TGTGCCTGGGGAAGGGGGCTCGATGAAAAACTGTTTTTT. It encodes CAWGRGLDEKLFF.

This chain connects TRBV6-5 to TRBJ2-7; perhaps TRBD1 as D (7 bases). V was pared by 4 bases and J by 4 bases, with 17 bases between. The germline gives CDR1 MNHEY, CDR2 SVGAGI. The CDR3 runs 15 residues. The CDR3 DNA is TGTGCCAGCAGTTCCTTCAGGGGGGATAGTTACGAGCAGTACTTC. Protein sequence: CASSSFRGDSYEQYF.

This clone occurred once. CDR3 region: CASSLGRGRWETQYF. In DNA, the CDR3 is TGTGCCAGCAGCTTGGGCAGGGGGAGATGGGAGACCCAGTACTTC. The chain couples TRBV5-4 to TRBJ2-7, with TRBD1 matching 7 bases. The closer fit of TRBJ2-5 to the DNA end suggests the J call may be wrong. CDR1 and CDR2 (germline): SGHNT, YYREEE (reference sequence). This CDR3 has 15 residues.

In its sample, this clone was seen a few times. The V and J genes are TRBV28 and TRBJ1-6, with TRBD1 matching 8 bases. Germline V gene data show CDR1 as MDHEN and CDR2 as SYDVKM. J lost 6 bases, V lost 4 bases, and 11 bases had no gene match. There are 17 residues in the CDR3. The DNA of the CDR3 is TGTGCCAGCAGTTCCCCCCCAGGGGGCGGACGTAATTCACCCCTCCACTTT. This encodes CASSSPPGGGRNSPLHF. The full variable domain, its missing parts supplied by reference TRBV28 and TRBJ1-6, is DVKVTQSSRYLVKRTGEKVFLECVQDMDHENMFWYRQDPGLGLRLIYFSYDVKMKEKGDIPEGYSVSREKKERFSLILESASTNQTSMYLCASSSPPGGGRNSPLHFGNGTRLTVT.

This clone was seen only a few times. The chain joins TRBV19 to TRBJ1-5, with D tentatively TRBD1 (5 bases). Germline CDR1 and CDR2: LNHDA and SQIVND (reference sequence). The V and J ends lost 7 bases and 0 bases respectively, with 25 bases between them. This CDR3 is 19 amino acids long. The CDR3 reads CASISGRVLFMGSNQPQHF. DNA of the CDR3: TGTGCCAGTATCTCAGGCAGGGTCCTTTTTATGGGTAGCAATCAGCCCCAGCATTTT.

This clone appeared a single time. V and J are TRBV12-5 and TRBJ2-7; 8 positions match TRBD1. V lost 5 bases to trimming and J lost 4 bases; unmatched junction nucleotides: 10. CDR3 length: 15 residues. CDR1 LGHNT and CDR2 FRNRAP come from the germline V gene. This CDR3 is CASGQTGATRYEQYV. CDR3 DNA sequence: TGTGCTAGTGGTCAGACAGGGGCGACAAGATACGAGCAGTACGTC.

The rearrangement links TRBV6-5 to TRBJ2-1; the match to TRBD2 covers 7 bases. The junction had 3 bases not matched to a gene; V was cut back by 4 bases and J by 0 bases. Germline lookup yields CDR1 MNHEY and CDR2 SVGAGI. The CDR3 sequence is 15 residues long. The CDR3 DNA reads TGTGCCAGCAGTTCCCGCGGGAGCTCCTACAATGAGCAGTTCTTC. It encodes CASSSRGSSYNEQFF.

This clone was seen only once. J is TRBJ2-3 and V is TRBV7-9; D is unclear. Germline-derived CDR1 and CDR2 are SEHNR and FQNEAQ (reference sequence). There are 16 residues in the CDR3. V was cut by 1 base and J by 0 bases, with 11 bases left in between. CDR3 residues: CASSLGLLTSTDTQYF. CDR3 DNA: TGTGCCAGCAGCTTAGGACTTCTCACTAGCACAGATACGCAGTATTTT.

The J gene is TRBJ1-2, the V gene TRBV5-6; weak D call: TRBD1 (6 bases). V gave up 0 bases and J gave up 7 bases, with 13 bases separating them. From germline, CDR1 is SGHDT and CDR2 YYEEEE. The CDR3 loop spans 14 amino acids. CDR3 DNA: TGTGCCAGCAGCTTGGTAGGGACAACTGGTGGCTACACCTTC. Its protein is CASSLVGTTGGYTF.